Below are 30 T cell receptor beta chains sequenced from a single sample in a study of T-cell memory formation after mild COVID-19. TCRdb analysed the 5' RACE reads with MiXCR anew, one entry per CDR3 protein. Of roughly 260,000 distinct CDR3 sequences detected, about 17% appear once; the ten largest clones hold approximately 3.5%. The sample was PBMCs or a T cell subset sorted from them (not recorded which). The receptors stem from a man in his late teens or twenties who had mild COVID-19 (a few samples of this study predate the infection). Cell type and time point are not known.

V is TRBV9 and J is TRBJ2-3; tentative D call: TRBD2 (5 bases). This CDR3 has 16 residues. Trimming took off 0 bases at V and 2 bases at J, with 13 bases between the two ends. Germline loops: CDR1 SGDLS, CDR2 YYNGEE. The CDR3 region has the DNA TGTGCCAGCAGCGTAGCCCCTCGGGGAGACACAGATACGCAGTATTTT. It encodes CASSVAPRGDTDTQYF.

Only a few counts were recorded for this clonotype. This chain connects TRBV7-8 to TRBJ2-2; TRBD2 matches 7 bases. This CDR3 spans 16 amino acids. CDR1 is SGHVS, CDR2 FQNEAQ, per germline. Trimming took 2 bases from V and 6 from J; bases not matched to a gene: 9. The chain's CDR3 is CASSLFSGRVAGELFF. The CDR3 bases are TGTGCCAGCAGCTTATTTTCGGGGAGGGTCGCCGGGGAGCTGTTTTTT.

There are many counts of this clonotype. The chain joins TRBV20-1 to TRBJ1-1, with D maybe TRBD1 (5 bases). Germline CDR1 is DFQATT and CDR2 is SNEGSKA (reference sequence). The CDR3 has 12 residues. The V end lost 6 bases, the J end lost 1 base, and 9 bases lay between the germline ends. CDR3: CSATTGNTEAFF. For the CDR3, the DNA is TGCAGTGCAACCACAGGGAACACTGAAGCTTTCTTT.

This clonotype has ten or more counts. This sequence joins TRBV6-2 or TRBV6-3 and TRBJ2-5; either TRBD1 or TRBD2 may fit D (5 bases each). Germline CDR1 MNHEY, CDR2 SVGEGT. The CDR3 is 13 amino acids. V lost 5 bases and J 1 base, leaving 8 bases between the germline ends. The CDR3 nucleotides read TGTGCCAGCAGTGACGGGGCCCAAGAGACCCAGTACTTC. This sequence encodes CASSDGAQETQYF.

This sequence joins TRBV20-1 and TRBJ2-2; D is unresolved. Germline CDR1 DFQATT, CDR2 SNEGSKA (reference sequence). This CDR3 region has 14 residues. Trimming took 3 bases from V and 4 from J, leaving 12 bases between them. Here the CDR3 reads CSASFSVGTGELFF. The CDR3 DNA reads as TGCAGTGCTAGTTTCAGCGTGGGCACCGGGGAGCTGTTTTTT.

Only a few counts were recorded for this clonotype. The junction departs from the called germline gene at one end, perhaps through a read error. The V call is TRBV7-3, the J call TRBJ2-5; 7 positions agree with TRBD2. CDR1 and CDR2 (germline): SGHTA, FQGTGA. There are 15 residues in the CDR3. CDR3 amino acids: CASSLQRGDHETQYF. The CDR3 DNA follows: TGTGCCAGCAGCTTACAGCGGGGAGACCATGAGACCCAGTACTTC.

This clonotype came up a few times. The chain uses TRBV5-5 and TRBJ2-1; D is ambiguous. In germline, CDR1 is SGHKS, CDR2 YYEKEE (reference sequence). This CDR3 region has 14 residues. Trimming took off 3 bases at V and 4 bases at J, with 11 bases between the two ends. Here the CDR3 DNA reads TGTGCCAGCAGCTCCATTTTGGGTTACAATGAGCAGTTCTTC. Protein sequence: CASSSILGYNEQFF.

This clonotype was seen a few times. This chain joins TRBV4-2 and TRBJ2-7, with D possibly being TRBD2 (6 bases). CDR1 LGHNA and CDR2 YNFKEQ come from the germline V gene. With 4 bases removed from V and 7 bases from J, the gap between germline ends came to 17 bases. The CDR3 contains 14 residues. In DNA form, the CDR3 reads TGTGCCAGCAGCCGGGACTCGAAAACTCGAGAGCAGTACTTC. Translated: CASSRDSKTREQYF.

The chain is built from TRBV7-2 and TRBJ2-1, with 7 bases aligning to TRBD2. The junction had 9 bases not matched to a gene; V was cut back by 3 bases and J by 7 bases. CDR1 SGHTA and CDR2 FQGNSA come from the germline V gene. The CDR3 loop spans 15 amino acids. The CDR3 loop reads CASSLILSSGNEQFF. The CDR3, as DNA: TGTGCCAGCAGCTTGATCCTATCTAGCGGTAATGAGCAGTTCTTC. Variable domain in full (rest from reference TRBV7-2 and TRBJ2-1): GAGVSQSPSNKVTEKGKDVELRCDPISGHTALYWYRQSLGQGLEFLIYFQGNSAPDKSGLPSDRFSAERTGGSVSTLTIQRTQQEDSAVYLCASSLILSSGNEQFFGPGTRLTVL.

V and J are TRBV18 and TRBJ2-3; perhaps TRBD2 as D (6 bases). Germline V CDR1 and CDR2: KGHSH, LQKENI. V lost 4 bases and J lost 8, with 19 bases in between. The CDR3 loop spans 15 amino acids. CDR3 bases: TGTGCCAGCTCACTAAACAACCCGATGGAGGGTACGCAGTATTTT. Protein: CASSLNNPMEGTQYF.

The V gene is TRBV2, the J gene TRBJ2-5, with D uncertain. Germline V gene sequence: CDR1 SNHLY, CDR2 FYNNEI. V was pared by 8 bases and J by 4 bases, with 11 bases between. The CDR3 spans 12 residues. DNA of the CDR3: TGTGCCAGCGATCGGGTTGGAGAGACCCAGTACTTC. Translated: CASDRVGETQYF.

The chain employs TRBV5-1 and TRBJ2-5, with 8 bases lining up with TRBD1. With V trimmed by 9 bases and J by 4 bases, 11 bases remained unmatched. The length of the CDR3 is 14 residues. The V gene's germline CDR1 is SGHRS and CDR2 YFSETQ. As DNA, the CDR3 is TGCGCCACCTCCCCGCAGGGGGCTTCAGAGACCCAGTACTTC. Translated, it gives CATSPQGASETQYF.

J is TRBJ2-2 and V is TRBV20-1; 9 bases line up with TRBD2. Germline trimming cut 6 bases from V and 6 bases from J; bases unmatched to any gene: 11. Germline values: CDR1 DFQATT, CDR2 SNEGSKA (reference sequence). The CDR3 contains 15 residues. CDR3 sequence (DNA): TGCAGTGCAGAGGGGGGACTAGCAGGCGCCGGGGAGCTGTTTTTT. Encoded protein: CSAEGGLAGAGELFF.

This clonotype was seen at least ten times. V is TRBV20-1 and J is TRBJ1-3; 12 nucleotides match TRBD1. Trimming cost V 6 bases and J 3 bases; bases outside gene matches: 3. The germline CDR1 and CDR2 sequences are DFQATT and SNEGSKA (reference sequence). The CDR3 totals 14 residues. The CDR3, as DNA: TGCAGTGCGGGACAGGGGGCAGGTGGAAACACCATATATTTT. It encodes CSAGQGAGGNTIYF.

This clonotype has just a few counts. The chain carries TRBV3-1 and TRBJ1-1; D uncertain. Between the trimmed V and J ends, which lost 4 bases and 7 bases, there was a span of 7 bases. CDR1 and CDR2 (germline): LGHDT, YNNKEL (reference sequence). The CDR3 has 11 residues. CDR3 amino acids: CASSRLDEAFF. As DNA, the CDR3 is TGTGCCAGCAGCCGCCTGGATGAAGCTTTCTTT.

The chain has TRBV20-1 and TRBJ1-6; D remains ambiguous. V gave up 0 bases and J gave up 15 bases, with 15 bases separating them. Germline CDR1 DFQATT, CDR2 SNEGSKA (reference sequence). The CDR3 contains 13 residues. The DNA of the CDR3 is TGCAGTGCTAGAGATGACGAAGGCTCTAGCCTCCACTTT. Translating gives CSARDDEGSSLHF.

This chain joins TRBV5-4 and TRBJ1-1; 12 nucleotides align to TRBD1. Germline lookup yields CDR1 SGHNT and CDR2 YYREEE (reference sequence). The CDR3 contains 17 residues. Losses at the gene ends were 4 bases for V and 11 bases for J; bases not matched to a gene: 18. The CDR3 nucleotides read TGTGCCAGCAGCAGGGACAGGGGGCTTAGGGACTTGCAGCGCGCTTTCTTT. Translated: CASSRDRGLRDLQRAFF.

This clonotype has more than one count but fewer than ten. J is TRBJ1-2 and V is TRBV18; D is unclear. V shed 6 bases and J shed 6 bases, with 17 bases lying between them. CDR3 size: 14 residues. Looked up from germline, CDR1 is KGHSH and CDR2 is LQKENI. As DNA, the CDR3 is TGTGCCAGCTCCGTGGCGCACAGACCCAATGGCTACACCTTC. Translation: CASSVAHRPNGYTF.

The chain has TRBV5-1 and TRBJ2-3; 8 bases align to TRBD2. After removal of 0 bases from V and 5 bases from J, the junction contained 5 bases not matched to a gene. CDR3 length: 15 residues. Germline loops: CDR1 SGHRS, CDR2 YFSETQ. The CDR3 loop reads CASSLVAGFEDTQYF. For the CDR3, the DNA is TGCGCCAGCAGCTTGGTAGCGGGGTTTGAAGATACGCAGTATTTT. The full variable domain, rest sourced from reference TRBV5-1 and TRBJ2-3, is KAGVTQTPRYLIKTRGQQVTLSCSPISGHRSVSWYQQTPGQGLQFLFEYFSETQRNKGNFPGRFSGRQFSNSRSEMNVSTLELGDSALYLCASSLVAGFEDTQYFGPGTRLTVL.

This clonotype was observed many times. The V call is TRBV5-1, the J call TRBJ2-3, with 11 bases aligning to TRBD2. Germline values: CDR1 SGHRS, CDR2 YFSETQ. V trimming: 4 bases; J trimming: 2 bases; junction bases outside the gene matches: 9. The CDR3 has 17 residues. The CDR3, as DNA: TGCGCCAGCAGCCGCACTAGCGGGGGCTCCAACACAGATACGCAGTATTTT. It specifies CASSRTSGGSNTDTQYF.

This clonotype was observed a few times. This chain uses TRBV4-3 with TRBJ2-3; 12 bases map to TRBD2. The CDR3 extends over 16 amino acids. The J segment lost 8 bases and the V segment lost 4 bases, leaving 10 bases of the junction unmatched. Germline CDR1 is LGHNA and CDR2 is YSLEER. CDR3 DNA sequence: TGCGCCAGCAGCCTTCTCCTAGCGGGGGGGCCCAGTACGCAGTATTTT. This translates into CASSLLLAGGPSTQYF.

The V and J genes are TRBV12-5 and TRBJ2-1; TRBD1 is a possible D gene (6 bases). V was clipped by 1 base and J by 0 bases, with 10 bases between them. This CDR3 is 16 amino acids long. The germline V gene has CDR1 LGHNT and CDR2 FRNRAP. The CDR3 loop reads CASGLGQASSYNEQFF. The CDR3 DNA sequence: TGTGCTAGTGGTTTGGGACAGGCGAGCTCCTACAATGAGCAGTTCTTC.

This clonotype was counted a few times. The rearrangement joins TRBV20-1 to TRBJ1-3; D is unclear. The V and J ends lost 6 bases and 0 bases respectively, with 6 bases between them. Germline V gene sequence: CDR1 DFQATT, CDR2 SNEGSKA (reference sequence). The CDR3 contains 12 residues. The CDR3 region is CSARSSGNTIYF. As DNA, the CDR3 is TGCAGTGCCAGGAGCTCTGGAAACACCATATATTTT.

This clonotype was counted between two and nine times. This sequence joins TRBV12-3 or TRBV12-4 and TRBJ1-5; D remains ambiguous. Deletions cut 8 bases from V and 5 bases from J, with 7 bases between. The CDR3 runs 11 residues. The CDR3 reads CASLPDQPQHF. As DNA, the CDR3 is TGTGCCAGCCTCCCTGATCAGCCCCAGCATTTT.

The chain carries TRBV3-1 and TRBJ2-7; D gene ambiguous. The CDR3 loop spans 13 amino acids. CDR1 and CDR2 (germline): LGHDT, YNNKEL (reference sequence). V dropped 3 bases and J dropped 2 bases, with 8 bases sitting between them. CDR3 sequence: CASSHPPTYEQYF. Written as DNA, the CDR3 is TGTGCCAGCAGCCATCCGCCCACCTACGAGCAGTACTTC.

CDR3 nucleotides: TGTGCCACCGGCCACGGACAGGGGTTAGATGAGCAGTTCTTC. Its protein is CATGHGQGLDEQFF. This chain connects TRBV24-1 to TRBJ2-1; TRBD1 matches 9 bases. The CDR3 totals 14 residues. Germline assignment: CDR1 KGHDR and CDR2 SFDVKD. The ends lost 9 bases at V and 8 bases at J; junction bases unmatched: 10.

The chain joins TRBV28 to TRBJ2-2, with 7 bases lining up with TRBD1. CDR1 MDHEN and CDR2 SYDVKM come from the germline V gene. The CDR3 is made up of 16 amino acids. V was clipped by 7 bases and J by 1 base; unmatched bases: 9. The CDR3 DNA follows: TGTGCCAGCACCATTTCCGGGACAGTGAACACCGGGGAGCTGTTTTTT. Amino acids: CASTISGTVNTGELFF.

This clonotype was found a few times. This chain joins TRBV13 and TRBJ2-5, with TRBD1 as a possible D gene (5 bases). CDR1 is PRHDT and CDR2 is FYEKMQ in the germline V gene (reference sequence). V was shortened by 5 bases and J by 4 bases, with 14 bases between the two germline ends. This CDR3 is 14 amino acids long. CDR3 sequence (DNA): TGTGCCAGCAGCCCCAGGGAACGTAGAGAGACCCAGTACTTC. Protein product: CASSPRERRETQYF. The whole variable domain, remainder taken from reference TRBV13 and TRBJ2-5, is AAGVIQSPRHLIKEKRETATLKCYPIPRHDTVYWYQQGPGQDPQFLISFYEKMQSDKGSIPDRFSAQQFSDYHSELNMSSLELGDSALYFCASSPRERRETQYFGPGTRLLVL.

The chain has TRBV29-1 and TRBJ1-1; no firm D call. Trimming pared 6 bases from V and 4 bases from J, leaving 6 bases between. Germline CDR1 reads SQVTM; CDR2 reads ANQGSEA. The CDR3 runs 10 residues. CDR3 residues: CSVHSTEAFF. CDR3 sequence (DNA): TGCAGCGTGCACTCCACTGAAGCTTTCTTT. Full variable domain (rest looked up from reference TRBV29-1 and TRBJ1-1): SAVISQKPSRDICQRGTSLTIQCQVDSQVTMMFWYRQQPGQSLTLIATANQGSEATYESGFVIDKFPISRPNLTFSTLTVSNMSPEDSSIYLCSVHSTEAFFGQGTRLTVV.

In this sample, this clonotype turned up many times. V and J are TRBV7-2 and TRBJ1-4; TRBD1 is a possible D gene (5 bases). The CDR3 loop spans 14 amino acids. Deletions cut 3 bases from V and 8 bases from J, with 13 bases between. Per the germline V gene, CDR1 is SGHTA and CDR2 is FQGNSA. The CDR3 spells CASSLRQGAEKLFF. In nucleotides, the CDR3 is TGTGCCAGCAGCTTGAGGCAGGGCGCAGAAAAACTGTTTTTT.